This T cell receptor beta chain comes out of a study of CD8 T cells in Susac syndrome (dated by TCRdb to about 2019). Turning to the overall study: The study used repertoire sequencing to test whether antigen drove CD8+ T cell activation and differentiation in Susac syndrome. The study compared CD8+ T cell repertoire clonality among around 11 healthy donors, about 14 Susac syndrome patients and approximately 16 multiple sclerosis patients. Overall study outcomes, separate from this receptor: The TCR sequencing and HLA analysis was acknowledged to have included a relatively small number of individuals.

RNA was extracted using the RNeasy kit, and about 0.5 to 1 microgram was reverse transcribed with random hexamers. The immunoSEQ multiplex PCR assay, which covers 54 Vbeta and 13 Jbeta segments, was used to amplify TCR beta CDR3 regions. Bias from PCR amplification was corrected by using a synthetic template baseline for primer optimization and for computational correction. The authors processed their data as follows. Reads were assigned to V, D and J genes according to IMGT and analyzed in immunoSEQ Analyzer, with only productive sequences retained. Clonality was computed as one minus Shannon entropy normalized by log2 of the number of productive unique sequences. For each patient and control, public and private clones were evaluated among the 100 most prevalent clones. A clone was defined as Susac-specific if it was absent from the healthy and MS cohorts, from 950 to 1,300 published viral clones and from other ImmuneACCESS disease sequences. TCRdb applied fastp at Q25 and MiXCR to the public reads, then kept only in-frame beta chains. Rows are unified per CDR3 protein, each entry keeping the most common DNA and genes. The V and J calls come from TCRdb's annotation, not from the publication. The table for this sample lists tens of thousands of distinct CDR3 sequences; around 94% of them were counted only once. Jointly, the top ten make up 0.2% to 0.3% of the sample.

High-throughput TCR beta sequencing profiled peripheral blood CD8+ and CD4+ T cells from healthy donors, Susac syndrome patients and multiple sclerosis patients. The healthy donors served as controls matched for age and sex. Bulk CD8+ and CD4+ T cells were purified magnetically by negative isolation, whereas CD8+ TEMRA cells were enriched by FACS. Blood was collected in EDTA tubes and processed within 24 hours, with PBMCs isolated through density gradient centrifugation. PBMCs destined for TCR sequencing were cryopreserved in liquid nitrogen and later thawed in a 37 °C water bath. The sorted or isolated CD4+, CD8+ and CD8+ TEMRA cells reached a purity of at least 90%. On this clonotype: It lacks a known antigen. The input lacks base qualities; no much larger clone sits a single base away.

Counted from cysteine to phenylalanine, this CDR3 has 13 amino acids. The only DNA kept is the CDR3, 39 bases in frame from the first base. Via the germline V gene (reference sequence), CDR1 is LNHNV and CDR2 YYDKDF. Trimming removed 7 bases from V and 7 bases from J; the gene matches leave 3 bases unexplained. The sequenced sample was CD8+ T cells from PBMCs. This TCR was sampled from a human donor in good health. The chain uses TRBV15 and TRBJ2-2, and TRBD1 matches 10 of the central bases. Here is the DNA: TGTGCCACCACGGGACAGGGGCACGGGGAGCTGTTTTTT. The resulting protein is CATTGQGHGELFF.